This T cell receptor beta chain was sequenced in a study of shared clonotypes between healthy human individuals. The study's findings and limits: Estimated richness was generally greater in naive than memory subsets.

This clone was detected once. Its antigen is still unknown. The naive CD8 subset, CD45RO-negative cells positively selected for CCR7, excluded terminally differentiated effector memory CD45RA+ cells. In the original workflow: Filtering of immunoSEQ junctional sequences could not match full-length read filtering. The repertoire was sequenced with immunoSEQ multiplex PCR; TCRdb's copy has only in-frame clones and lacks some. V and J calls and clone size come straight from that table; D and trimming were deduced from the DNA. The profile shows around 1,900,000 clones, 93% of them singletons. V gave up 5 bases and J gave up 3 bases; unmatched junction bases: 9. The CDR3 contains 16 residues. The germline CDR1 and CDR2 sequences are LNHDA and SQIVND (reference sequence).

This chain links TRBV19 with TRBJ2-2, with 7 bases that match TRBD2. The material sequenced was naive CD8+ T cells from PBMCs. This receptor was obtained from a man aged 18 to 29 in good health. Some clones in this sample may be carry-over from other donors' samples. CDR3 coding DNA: TGTGCCAGTAGTGCAAACCGGGACTACTACACCGGGGAGCTGTTTTTT. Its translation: CASSANRDYYTGELFF.